This T cell receptor (beta chain) comes out of a study of blood T cells in healthy people across ages. CDR1 is MDHEN and CDR2 is SYDVKM in the germline V gene. J was trimmed by 4 bases and V by 6 bases; bases with no gene match: 7. The CDR3 loop spans 15 amino acids. Together with a sample-barcoded 5' primer, a J-beta primer mix was included in a second PCR lasting about 7 to 12 cycles. TCRdb used MiXCR to reprocess the 5' RACE reads, holding one entry per CDR3 protein. The repertoire includes about 800,000 distinct CDR3 sequences, roughly 25% of them detected once, and more than 3% sits in the top ten. This clonotype was counted only a few times. Each donor's blood draw was 8.5 to 10 milliliters of peripheral blood. Another study also made use of these data, one on T cells of mothers and their children.

This rearrangement joins TRBV28 to TRBJ2-5; 11 nucleotides line up with TRBD2. Sequencing was done on a sample of blood. This receptor was identified in a boy between 10 and 17 years old in good health. DNA of the CDR3: TGTGCCAGCAGATATAGCGGGAGGGCTCTAGAGACCCAGTACTTC. This sequence encodes CASRYSGRALETQYF.